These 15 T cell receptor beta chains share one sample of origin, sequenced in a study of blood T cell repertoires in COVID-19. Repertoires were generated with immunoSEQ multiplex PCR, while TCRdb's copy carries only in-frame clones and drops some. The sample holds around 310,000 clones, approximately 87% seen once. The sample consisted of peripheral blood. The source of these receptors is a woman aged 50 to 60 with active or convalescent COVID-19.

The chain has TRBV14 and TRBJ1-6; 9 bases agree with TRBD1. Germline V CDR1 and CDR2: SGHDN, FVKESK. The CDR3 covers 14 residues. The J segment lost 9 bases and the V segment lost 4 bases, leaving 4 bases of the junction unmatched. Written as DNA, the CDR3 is TGTGCCAGCAGCCGGGGGACAGGGTTTTCACCCCTCCACTTT. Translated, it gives CASSRGTGFSPLHF.

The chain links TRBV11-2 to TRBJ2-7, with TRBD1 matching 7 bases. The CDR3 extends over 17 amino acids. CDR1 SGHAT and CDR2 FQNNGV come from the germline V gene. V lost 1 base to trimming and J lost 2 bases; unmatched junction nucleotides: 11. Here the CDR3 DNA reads TGTGCCAGCAGCTTAGGCCCGGGACAGCGCTCTACCTACGAGCAGTACTTC. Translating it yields CASSLGPGQRSTYEQYF.

The CDR3 bases are TGTGCCAGCAGTCCCTTACTAGCGGGAGTGATAGATACGCAGTATTTT. Its protein product is CASSPLLAGVIDTQYF. The chain is built from TRBV27 and TRBJ2-3; 11 nucleotides line up with TRBD2. CDR1 MNHEY and CDR2 SMNVEV come from the germline V gene (reference sequence). J lost 5 bases, V lost 5 bases, and 9 bases had no gene match. The CDR3 loop spans 16 amino acids.

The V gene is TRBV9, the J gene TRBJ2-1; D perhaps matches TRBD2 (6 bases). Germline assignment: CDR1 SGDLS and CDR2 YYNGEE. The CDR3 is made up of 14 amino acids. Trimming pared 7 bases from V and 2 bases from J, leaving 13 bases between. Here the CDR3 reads CASSREPTYNEQFF. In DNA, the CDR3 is TGTGCCAGCTCACGGGAGCCTACCTACAATGAGCAGTTCTTC. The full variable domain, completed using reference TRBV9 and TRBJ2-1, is DSGVTQTPKHLITATGQRVTLRCSPRSGDLSVYWYQQSLDQGLQFLIQYYNGEERAKGNILERFSAQQFPDLHSELNLSSLELGDSALYFCASSREPTYNEQFFGPGTRLTVL.

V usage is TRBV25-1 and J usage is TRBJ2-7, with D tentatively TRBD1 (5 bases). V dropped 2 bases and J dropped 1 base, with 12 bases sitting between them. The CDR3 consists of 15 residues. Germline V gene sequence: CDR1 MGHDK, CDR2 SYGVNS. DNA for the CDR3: TGTGCCAGCAGTGAAACCAGGGCAGGGTCCTACGAGCAGTACTTC. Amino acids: CASSETRAGSYEQYF.

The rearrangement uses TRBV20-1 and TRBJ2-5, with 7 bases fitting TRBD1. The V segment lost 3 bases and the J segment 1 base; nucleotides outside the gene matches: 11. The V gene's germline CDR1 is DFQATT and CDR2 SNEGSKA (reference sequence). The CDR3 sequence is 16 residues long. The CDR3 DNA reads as TGCAGTGCTAGTCCACAGGGGACGAGGCTCCAAGAGACCCAGTACTTC. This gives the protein CSASPQGTRLQETQYF.

The CDR3 sequence: CSAGLAGLGEQYF. CDR3 in DNA: TGCAGCGCGGGACTAGCGGGATTGGGTGAGCAGTACTTC. V usage is TRBV29-1 and J usage is TRBJ2-7; 13 bases are shared with TRBD2. In germline, CDR1 is SQVTM, CDR2 ANQGSEA. Trimming at V came to 7 bases and at J to 7 bases, leaving 7 bases not matched to a gene. The CDR3 is 13 residues long.

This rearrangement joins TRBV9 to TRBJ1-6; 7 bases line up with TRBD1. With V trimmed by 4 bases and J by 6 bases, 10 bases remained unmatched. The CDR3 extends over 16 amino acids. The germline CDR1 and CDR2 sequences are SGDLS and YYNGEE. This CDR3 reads CASSHNKGQLNSPLHF. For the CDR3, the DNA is TGTGCCAGCAGCCACAACAAGGGACAGCTTAATTCACCCCTCCACTTT.

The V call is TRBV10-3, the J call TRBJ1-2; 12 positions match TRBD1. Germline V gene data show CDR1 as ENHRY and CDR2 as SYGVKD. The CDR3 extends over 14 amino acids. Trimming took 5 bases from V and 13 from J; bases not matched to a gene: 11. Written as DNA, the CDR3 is TGTGCCATCAGTAATCCGGGACAGGGGGCGTCAGCCACCTTC. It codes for CAISNPGQGASATF.

The CDR3 bases are TGTGCCAGCTCACAGGCCGGACAGAACTACGAGCAGTACTTC. Amino acid sequence: CASSQAGQNYEQYF. This sequence joins TRBV18 and TRBJ2-7, with TRBD1 as a possible D gene (6 bases). The CDR3 totals 14 residues. Germline V gene data show CDR1 as KGHSH and CDR2 as LQKENI. V was trimmed by 4 bases and J by 3 bases, leaving 13 bases between them.

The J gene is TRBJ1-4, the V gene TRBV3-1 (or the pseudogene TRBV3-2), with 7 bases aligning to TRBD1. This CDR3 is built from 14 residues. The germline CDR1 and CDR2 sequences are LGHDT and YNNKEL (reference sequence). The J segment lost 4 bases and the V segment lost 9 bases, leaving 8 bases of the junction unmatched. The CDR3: CASTGAAGNEKLFF. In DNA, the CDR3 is TGTGCCAGTACAGGGGCAGCGGGTAATGAAAAACTGTTTTTT.

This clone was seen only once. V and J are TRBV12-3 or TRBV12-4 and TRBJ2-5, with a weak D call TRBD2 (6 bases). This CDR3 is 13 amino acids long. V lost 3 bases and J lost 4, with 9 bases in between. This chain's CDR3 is CASSFGGAETQYF. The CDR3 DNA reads TGTGCCAGCAGTTTCGGGGGTGCAGAGACCCAGTACTTC.

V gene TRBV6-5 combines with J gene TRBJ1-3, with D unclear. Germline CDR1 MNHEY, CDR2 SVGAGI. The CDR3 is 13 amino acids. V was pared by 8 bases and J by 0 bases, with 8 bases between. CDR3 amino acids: CASAEGSGNTIYF. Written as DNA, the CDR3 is TGTGCCAGCGCGGAAGGCTCTGGAAACACCATATATTTT.

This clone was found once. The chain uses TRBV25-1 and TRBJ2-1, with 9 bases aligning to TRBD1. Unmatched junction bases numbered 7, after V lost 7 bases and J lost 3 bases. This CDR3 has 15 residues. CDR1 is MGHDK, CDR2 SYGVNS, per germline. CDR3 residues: CASTQTGQGYNEQFF. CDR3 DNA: TGTGCCAGCACCCAAACGGGACAGGGCTACAATGAGCAGTTCTTC.

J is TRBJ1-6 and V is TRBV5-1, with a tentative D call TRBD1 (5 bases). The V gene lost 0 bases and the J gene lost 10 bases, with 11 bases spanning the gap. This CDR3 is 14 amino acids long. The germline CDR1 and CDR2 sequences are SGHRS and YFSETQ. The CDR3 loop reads CASSLGGESSPLHF. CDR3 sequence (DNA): TGCGCCAGCAGCTTGGGGGGGGAGTCCTCACCCCTCCACTTT.